These 22 T cell receptor beta chains were sequenced from one sample in a study of blood T cell repertoires in COVID-19. TCRdb's copy holds only in-frame clones and misses some; the assay was immunoSEQ multiplex PCR. The repertoire consists of 220,000 or so clones, with around 90% occurring once and the leading ten covering approximately 16%. The specimen was PBMCs or T cells enriched from blood (not recorded which). The receptors stem from a man between 25 and 39 years old who had been exposed to COVID-19.

The rearrangement joins TRBV2 to TRBJ1-4; maybe TRBD1 (6 bases). This CDR3 region has 14 residues. Deletions cut 2 bases from V and 7 bases from J, with 11 bases between. Germline V CDR1 and CDR2: SNHLY, FYNNEI. The DNA of the CDR3 is TGTGCCAGCAGTGAACGAGGGGGTTTTGAAAAACTGTTTTTT. Its translation: CASSERGGFEKLFF. The complete variable domain, with remaining parts taken from reference TRBV2 and TRBJ1-4, reads EPEVTQTPSHQVTQMGQEVILRCVPISNHLYFYWYRQILGQKVEFLVSFYNNEISEKSEIFDDQFSVERPDGSNFTLKIRSTKLEDSAMYFCASSERGGFEKLFFGSGTQLSVL.

In this sample, this clone turned up once. The chain employs TRBV6-6 and TRBJ1-6; a possible D gene is TRBD1 (5 bases). The CDR3 extends over 15 amino acids. Trimming removed 2 bases from V and 4 bases from J, with 9 bases in between. Germline V gives CDR1 MNHNY, CDR2 SVGAGI (reference sequence). The CDR3 loop is CASSYSDSYNSPLHF. The CDR3 region has the DNA TGTGCCAGCAGTTACAGCGACAGTTATAATTCACCCCTCCACTTT.

This clone was seen only a few times. The same CDR3 is also encoded by other DNA sequences in this sample. The V call is TRBV5-4, the J call TRBJ2-2; D gene unclear. V dropped 1 base and J dropped 3 bases, with 4 bases sitting between them. The CDR3 consists of 13 residues. Germline loops: CDR1 SGHNT, CDR2 YYREEE (reference sequence). The CDR3 DNA is TGTGCCAGCAGCTTGACGGACACCGGGGAGCTGTTTTTT. Its protein is CASSLTDTGELFF.

The rearrangement uses TRBV11-1 and TRBJ1-6, with D maybe TRBD1 (6 bases). The germline V gene has CDR1 SGHAT and CDR2 FQDESV (reference sequence). Trimming took off 7 bases at V and 7 bases at J, with 17 bases between the two ends. The CDR3 loop spans 15 amino acids. The CDR3 nucleotides are TGTGCCAGCACCCCTTCTCAGGGGCTCAATTCACCCCTCCACTTT. Protein sequence: CASTPSQGLNSPLHF.

The rearrangement uses TRBV4-3 and TRBJ2-3; 8 bases match TRBD2. The CDR3 has 18 amino acids. The germline V gene has CDR1 LGHNA and CDR2 YSLEER. The junction had 8 bases not matched to a gene; V was cut back by 0 bases and J by 0 bases. The CDR3 DNA reads TGCGCCAGCAGCCAAGATCGGGGGGGAGCCCTCAGCACAGATACGCAGTATTTT. Encoded protein: CASSQDRGGALSTDTQYF.

This clone was found once. This chain joins TRBV27 and TRBJ1-6; the D is unclear. Germline CDR1 is MNHEY and CDR2 is SMNVEV (reference sequence). The CDR3 sequence is 14 residues long. Trimming pared 5 bases from V and 10 bases from J, leaving 15 bases between. CDR3 sequence (DNA): TGTGCCAGCAGTGATTATAGCGGCGTATCACCCCTCCACTTT. Amino acid sequence: CASSDYSGVSPLHF.

This clone was counted a single time. As DNA, the CDR3 is TGTGCCAGCAGCTTAGGGAGGGGGCCCCAAGAGACCCAGTACTTC. It specifies CASSLGRGPQETQYF. V and J are TRBV11-2 and TRBJ2-5; possibly TRBD1 for D (7 bases). In germline, CDR1 is SGHAT, CDR2 FQNNGV. With 1 base removed from V and 1 base from J, the gap between germline ends came to 10 bases. The CDR3 has 15 residues.

This clone was found once. This chain joins TRBV7-2 and TRBJ1-5; 9 positions agree with TRBD1. J lost 3 bases, V lost 5 bases, and 14 bases had no gene match. The CDR3 is made up of 18 amino acids. CDR1 SGHTA and CDR2 FQGNSA come from the germline V gene. CDR3 amino acids: CASSPFGQGLGYNQPQHF. The CDR3 bases are TGTGCCAGCAGCCCCTTCGGACAGGGGTTGGGATACAATCAGCCCCAGCATTTT.

This chain links TRBV30 with TRBJ2-3; TRBD1 is a possible D gene (7 bases). CDR1 GTSNPN and CDR2 SVGIG come from the germline V gene (reference sequence). This CDR3 is built from 12 residues. CDR3 DNA: TGTGCTGGGGGGACAGTCACAGATACGCAGTATTTT. Amino acids: CAGGTVTDTQYF.

The V call is TRBV5-5, the J call TRBJ1-4; the D is unclear. Trimming removed 4 bases at V and 0 bases at J, with 13 bases between. CDR3 size: 16 residues. The germline CDR1 and CDR2 sequences are SGHKS and YYEKEE (reference sequence). CDR3 loop: CASSTTTAATNEKLFF. The CDR3 nucleotides read TGTGCCAGCAGCACGACAACAGCTGCAACTAATGAAAAACTGTTTTTT. Full variable domain (outside the CDR3, taken from reference TRBV5-5 and TRBJ1-4): DAGVTQSPTHLIKTRGQQVTLRCSPISGHKSVSWYQQVLGQGPQFIFQYYEKEERGRGNFPDRFSARQFPNYSSELNVNALLLGDSALYLCASSTTTAATNEKLFFGSGTQLSVL.

In its sample, this clone was seen a few times. The rearrangement uses TRBV6-5 and TRBJ1-4, with a possible D match to TRBD1 (6 bases). Deletions cut 0 bases from V and 8 bases from J, with 13 bases between. The CDR3 sequence is 15 residues long. Germline loops: CDR1 MNHEY, CDR2 SVGAGI. CDR3 in amino acids: CASSYSGGAGEKLFF. The CDR3 bases are TGTGCCAGCAGTTACTCGGGGGGGGCAGGAGAAAAACTGTTTTTT.

V gene TRBV7-7 combines with J gene TRBJ1-1; D unclear. Germline CDR1 is SSHAT and CDR2 is FNYEAQ (reference sequence). V shed 9 bases and J shed 2 bases, with 13 bases lying between them. The CDR3 covers 13 residues. CDR3 DNA sequence: TGTGCCAGTTCTCCCTCTTTCAACACTGAAGCTTTCTTT. Protein sequence: CASSPSFNTEAFF.

The chain is built from TRBV2 and TRBJ2-3; 7 nucleotides agree with TRBD1. There are 13 residues in the CDR3. The J segment lost 1 base and the V segment lost 9 bases, leaving 4 bases of the junction unmatched. Germline CDR1 SNHLY, CDR2 FYNNEI. In DNA, the CDR3 is TGTGCCAGACGCGGACAGGGCACAGATACGCAGTATTTT. Its translation is CARRGQGTDTQYF.

Note on this clone: Other nucleotide sequences from this sample produce the same CDR3. The chain employs TRBV15 and TRBJ2-3; perhaps TRBD2 as D (5 bases). Germline lookup yields CDR1 LNHNV and CDR2 YYDKDF (reference sequence). The CDR3 is made up of 16 amino acids. Trimming removed 0 bases at V and 1 base at J, with 11 bases between. DNA of the CDR3: TGTGCCACCAGCAGAGATCGGCTAGCTGGCACAGATACGCAGTATTTT. Translated: CATSRDRLAGTDTQYF.

The rearrangement links TRBV14 to TRBJ1-1; tentatively, D is TRBD1 (5 bases). The germline gives CDR1 SGHDN, CDR2 FVKESK. Between the trimmed V and J ends, which lost 1 base and 4 bases, there was a span of 7 bases. CDR3 length equals 13 residues. The CDR3, as DNA: TGTGCCAGCAGCCAAGTACAGGTCACTGAAGCTTTCTTT. Translating gives CASSQVQVTEAFF.

The chain joins TRBV18 to TRBJ1-6, with TRBD1 identical over 8 bases. The length of the CDR3 is 17 residues. Germline assignment: CDR1 KGHSH and CDR2 LQKENI. Trimming cost V 3 bases and J 9 bases; bases outside gene matches: 13. The CDR3 DNA is TGTGCCAGCTCACCGCTCCCTGGACAGGGTGTTAGTTCACCCCTCCACTTT. As protein: CASSPLPGQGVSSPLHF.

This clone was picked up a small number of times. Since a much larger clone is just one base distant, this may be a read error. The CDR3 region has the DNA TGTGCCAGCAGCGAACTAGCGGGGGGCACAGATACGCAGTATTTT. It encodes CASSELAGGTDTQYF. This rearrangement joins TRBV9 to TRBJ2-3; 11 positions agree with TRBD2. The germline V gene has CDR1 SGDLS and CDR2 YYNGEE. After removal of 3 bases from V and 1 base from J, the junction contained 1 base not matched to a gene. The CDR3 sequence is 15 residues long.

The chain has TRBV6-1 and TRBJ1-6; TRBD1 is a possible D gene (6 bases). V was pared by 1 base and J by 9 bases, with 10 bases between. Germline loops: CDR1 MNHNS, CDR2 SASEGT. The CDR3 is 14 residues long. The CDR3 sequence: CASSEVGRGSPLHF. The CDR3 DNA sequence: TGTGCCAGCAGTGAAGTGGGCAGGGGTTCACCCCTCCACTTT.

V usage is TRBV6-5 and J usage is TRBJ1-1; 9 bases match TRBD1. From germline, CDR1 is MNHEY and CDR2 SVGAGI. The CDR3 contains 15 residues. The ends lost 6 bases at V and 1 base at J; junction bases unmatched: 6. The CDR3: CASSYPGQGNTEAFF. The CDR3 nucleotides are TGTGCCAGCAGCTACCCGGGACAGGGGAACACTGAAGCTTTCTTT.

This clone was found once. The rearrangement joins TRBV10-1 to TRBJ1-6; no clear D. Trimming left V 2 bases short and J 8 bases short, with 10 bases between. The CDR3 length is 14 residues. The germline CDR1 and CDR2 sequences are WNHNN and SYGVQD (reference sequence). This CDR3 is CASSERSLDSPLHF. The DNA for the CDR3 is TGCGCCAGCAGTGAGAGGAGTTTAGATTCACCCCTCCACTTT.

This chain links TRBV18 with TRBJ2-3; maybe TRBD2 (6 bases). V lost 6 bases and J 0 bases, leaving 16 bases between the germline ends. This CDR3 contains 16 residues. In germline, CDR1 is KGHSH, CDR2 LQKENI. CDR3 residues: CASSPNTGTSTDTQYF. CDR3 DNA: TGTGCCAGCTCGCCCAACACCGGGACTAGCACAGATACGCAGTATTTT.

The chain recombines TRBV6-5 with TRBJ2-3; 11 bases map to TRBD1. V lost 5 bases, J lost 3 bases, and 4 bases stayed unmatched. CDR1 is MNHEY and CDR2 is SVGAGI in the germline V gene. The CDR3 extends over 15 amino acids. The CDR3 sequence is CASSHRDRGTDTQYF. Written as DNA, the CDR3 is TGTGCCAGCAGTCACCGGGACAGGGGGACAGATACGCAGTATTTT.